The clone carrying this T cell receptor (beta chain) was detected a few times. Germline values: CDR1 SGHRS, CDR2 YFSETQ. The length of the CDR3 is 16 residues. Trimming pared 0 bases from V and 0 bases from J, leaving 12 bases between. This specimen comes from a study of T cells in Graves' hyperthyroidism and ophthalmopathy. TCR beta CDR3 regions were amplified from RNA transcripts. When the TCR CDR3 underwent first-round RT-PCR, the HTBI primer set was used. TCRdb itself ran the multiplex PCR reads through MiXCR, one entry per CDR3 protein. The table includes approximately 300,000 distinct CDR3 sequences, roughly a fifth detected once. A patient was excluded if there was uncontrolled infection, other autoimmune disease, pregnancy or lactation. Cells are PBMCs isolated from 10 ml of fresh blood.

Sample: blood. V usage is TRBV5-1 and J usage is TRBJ1-1; possibly TRBD1 for D (6 bases). The origin of this receptor is a middle-aged man with Graves' ophthalmopathy. For the CDR3, the DNA is TGCGCCAGCAGCTTGGAAGGGGGGGTCATGAACACTGAAGCTTTCTTT. Residues: CASSLEGGVMNTEAFF. Variable domain in full (rest from reference TRBV5-1 and TRBJ1-1): KAGVTQTPRYLIKTRGQQVTLSCSPISGHRSVSWYQQTPGQGLQFLFEYFSETQRNKGNFPGRFSGRQFSNSRSEMNVSTLELGDSALYLCASSLEGGVMNTEAFFGQGTRLTVV.